This TCR beta chain emerged from a study of T cell repertoires in cytomegalovirus infection. The study, taken as a whole, reports: HLA-C-restricted TCR beta clonotypes specific for CMV led the ex vivo response.

About this clonotype: The antigen remains undetermined.

Via MiXCR, TCRdb re-called the reads, giving one row per CDR3 protein. Found here are under 200,000 distinct CDR3 sequences, nearly 9.5% of them singletons; the top ten hold 4.6%. Germline assignment: CDR1 MDHEN and CDR2 SYDVKM. The trim removed 3 bases at V and 2 bases at J, leaving 5 bases unmatched. The CDR3 length is 16 residues. The TCR was taken from a human donor in good health (CMV status not recorded). Some clones in this sample may be carry-over from other donors' samples. Material: PBMCs. This chain joins TRBV28 and TRBJ2-1; 9 nucleotides agree with TRBD2. Written as DNA, the CDR3 is TGTGCCAGCAGTTTTCGTAGCGGGGGAACCTACAATGAGCAGTTCTTC. It is translated as CASSFRSGGTYNEQFF.